This is a list of T cell receptor beta chains from one sample in a study of technical replicates of blood from several donors. Libraries were prepared by immunoSEQ multiplex PCR; TCRdb keeps only in-frame clonotypes and omits some of them. The data hold roughly 72,000 clones, with around 90% observed a single time. The sample consisted of T cells isolated from PBMCs. All receptors derive from a human donor in good health. The CDR3 runs from the conserved cysteine through the conserved F or W. The D gene is left open where the match is weak. Rows give clone size only sometimes, using once, few, many, or a class for an expanded clone.

abundance	v_gene	j_gene	len	d_gene	CDR3aa	CDR3nt
once	TRBV4-1	TRBJ2-1	14	-	CASSQDRDGGEQFF	TGCGCCAGCAGCCAAGATCGGGATGGTGGTGAGCAGTTCTTC
-	TRBV28	TRBJ2-1	14	TRBD2	CASSLSGIYNEQFF	TGTGCCAGCAGCCTAAGCGGGATTTACAATGAGCAGTTCTTC
once	TRBV6-5	TRBJ1-5	14	-	CASSLGPGNQPQHF	TGTGCCAGCAGCCTGGGCCCTGGGAATCAGCCCCAGCATTTT
-	TRBV2	TRBJ2-3	13	-	CASRNRGTDTQYF	TGTGCCAGCAGGAACAGGGGCACAGATACGCAGTATTTT
-	TRBV21-1	TRBJ2-5	12	-	CASSKGPETQYF	TGTGCCAGCAGCAAGGGGCCGGAGACCCAGTACTTC
once	TRBV19	TRBJ2-1	16	-	CASSIDTVLRYNEQFF	TGTGCCAGTAGTATAGATACGGTCCTAAGATACAATGAGCAGTTCTTC
-	TRBV6-5	TRBJ2-5	13	TRBD2	CASRWSGIETQYF	TGTGCCAGCCGGTGGAGCGGGATAGAGACCCAGTACTTC
-	TRBV9	TRBJ2-7	15	TRBD2	CASSAHALAGGEQYF	TGTGCCAGCAGCGCTCATGCCCTAGCGGGAGGCGAGCAGTACTTC
-	TRBV14	TRBJ2-3	16	-	CASSQDQDISTDTQYF	TGTGCCAGCAGCCAAGATCAGGACATAAGCACAGATACGCAGTATTTT
-	TRBV27	TRBJ2-1	16	-	CASSFSSERSYNEQFF	TGTGCCAGCAGTTTCTCTAGCGAACGTTCCTACAATGAGCAGTTCTTC
-	TRBV9	TRBJ2-7	17	TRBD1	CASSLQGSAGGLYEQYF	TGTGCCAGCAGCCTCCAGGGTTCCGCAGGGGGTTTGTACGAGCAGTACTTC
-	TRBV25-1	TRBJ1-4	14	-	CASSRGVRNEKLFF	TGTGCCAGCAGTCGAGGAGTTCGGAATGAAAAACTGTTTTTT
-	TRBV15	TRBJ2-3	14	-	CATSRDIGADTQYF	TGTGCCACCAGCAGAGATATCGGGGCAGATACGCAGTATTTT
-	TRBV29-1	TRBJ2-2	11	-	CSVTVYRELFF	TGCAGCGTTACAGTTTACCGGGAGCTGTTTTTT
-	TRBV15	TRBJ1-5	16	TRBD1	CATSRGPGQGIQPQHF	TGTGCCACCAGCAGAGGTCCGGGACAGGGAATTCAGCCCCAGCATTTT
-	TRBV10-1	TRBJ2-2	16	TRBD2	CASSHGGLAGDWELFF	TGCGCCAGCAGTCATGGGGGACTAGCGGGAGACTGGGAGCTGTTTTTT
-	TRBV7-9	TRBJ2-1	16	-	CASSLGAGLSYNEQFF	TGTGCCAGCAGCTTAGGGGCAGGACTCTCCTACAATGAGCAGTTCTTC
-	TRBV5-5	TRBJ2-7	15	-	CASSPHGQSYYEQYF	TGTGCCAGCAGCCCACACGGACAGTCATACTACGAGCAGTACTTC
-	TRBV7-3	TRBJ2-7	14	TRBD1	CASSLGTGVHEQYF	TGTGCCAGCAGCTTAGGGACAGGGGTCCACGAGCAGTACTTC
-	TRBV30	TRBJ1-1	11	-	CAWSDQTEAFF	TGTGCCTGGAGTGACCAGACTGAAGCTTTCTTT
few	TRBV29-1	TRBJ1-2	12	TRBD1	CSVITGTGGYTF	TGCAGCGTCATAACAGGGACAGGCGGCTACACCTTC
-	TRBV14	TRBJ2-5	14	-	CASSPVRGWETQYF	TGTGCCAGCAGCCCCGTCAGGGGATGGGAGACCCAGTACTTC
-	TRBV23-1	TRBJ1-5	17	-	CASSQVGHDLSNQPQHF	TGCGCCAGCAGTCAAGTGGGACATGATCTTAGCAATCAGCCCCAGCATTTT
-	TRBV29-1	TRBJ2-2	13	TRBD2	CSVTGGITGELFF	TGCAGCGTTACGGGGGGTATCACCGGGGAGCTGTTTTTT
-	TRBV5-8	TRBJ1-4	15	-	CASSLRTATNEKLFF	TGTGCCAGCAGCTTACGTACAGCAACTAATGAAAAACTGTTTTTT
-	TRBV6-1	TRBJ2-7	15	-	CASSVEMAVSYEQYF	TGTGCCAGCAGTGTTGAAATGGCCGTGTCCTACGAGCAGTACTTC
once	TRBV19	TRBJ2-2	17	TRBD2	CASRISGLAGGPGELFF	TGTGCCAGTAGAATATCGGGACTAGCGGGAGGGCCCGGGGAGCTGTTTTTT
-	TRBV29-1	TRBJ1-2	12	-	CSVGTGNYGYTF	TGCAGCGTTGGGACGGGGAACTATGGCTACACCTTC
-	TRBV6-5	TRBJ1-5	15	TRBD1	CASSPNRGQDQPQHF	TGTGCCAGCAGTCCTAACAGGGGGCAGGATCAGCCCCAGCATTTT
-	TRBV7-8	TRBJ1-1	15	TRBD1	CASSPQDRGFTEAFF	TGTGCCAGCAGCCCCCAGGACAGGGGATTTACTGAAGCTTTCTTT
-	TRBV9	TRBJ2-3	14	-	CASSFIQSGDTQYF	TGTGCCAGCAGCTTCATACAAAGCGGAGATACGCAGTATTTT
-	TRBV11-2	TRBJ1-5	14	-	CASSLGGGNQPQHF	TGTGCCAGCAGCTTAGGGGGGGGCAATCAGCCCCAGCATTTT
-	TRBV30	TRBJ1-5	14	-	CAWSVSRVDQPQHF	TGTGCCTGGAGTGTATCGCGGGTGGATCAGCCCCAGCATTTT
-	TRBV7-9	TRBJ1-3	15	-	CASSLWRSSGNTIYF	TGTGCCAGCAGCCTATGGAGGTCCTCTGGAAACACCATATATTTT
-	TRBV7-9	TRBJ2-7	15	TRBD1	CASSLDGTASYEQYF	TGTGCCAGCAGCTTAGACGGGACAGCCTCCTACGAGCAGTACTTC
once	TRBV7-8	TRBJ1-1	17	-	CASSLTAQGGGHTEAFF	TGTGCCAGCAGCTTAACTGCCCAGGGCGGGGGGCACACTGAAGCTTTCTTT
-	TRBV5-1	TRBJ2-1	15	TRBD2	CASSLDSGGYNEQFF	TGCGCCAGCAGCTTGGATAGCGGGGGCTACAATGAGCAGTTCTTC